These T cell receptor beta chains were read from a single sample in a study of shared clonotypes between healthy human individuals. TCRdb's copy holds only in-frame clones and misses some; the assay was immunoSEQ multiplex PCR. The sample lists about 2,200,000 clones; roughly 91% were seen once. Sequenced material: naive CD8+ T cells from PBMCs. All receptors derive from a man aged 18-30 years in good health. Some clones in this sample may be carry-over from other donors' samples. The CDR3 runs from the conserved cysteine through the conserved F or W. D genes are given only for firm matches. Clone size appears in some rows only: once, few, many, or a class for an expanded clone.

d_call	v_call	j_call	clone_size	cdr3_aa	cdr3_nt
NA	TRBV11-2	TRBJ2-1	NA	CASSLVGDTYNEQFF	TGTGCCAGCAGCTTAGTAGGGGACACCTACAATGAGCAGTTCTTC
NA	TRBV9	TRBJ1-2	NA	CASSTRAGNGYTF	TGTGCCAGCAGTACAAGGGCGGGGAACGGCTACACCTTC
NA	TRBV29-1	TRBJ1-2	NA	CSVLAGLYGYTF	TGCAGCGTTTTGGCGGGACTTTATGGCTACACCTTC
NA	TRBV7-9	TRBJ2-1	NA	CASSLLSGDEIYNEQFF	TGTGCCAGCAGCTTACTATCAGGGGACGAGATCTACAATGAGCAGTTCTTC
NA	TRBV11-2	TRBJ2-3	NA	CASSLVVDTQYF	TGTGCCAGCAGCTTAGTTGTCGATACGCAGTATTTT
NA	TRBV9	TRBJ2-3	NA	CASSPLVAPGDTQYF	TGTGCCAGCAGCCCCCTGGTAGCCCCGGGGGATACGCAGTATTTT
NA	TRBV11-2	TRBJ2-1	NA	CASSLGTGAGASNEQFF	TGTGCCAGCAGCTTAGGTACAGGGGCGGGAGCTTCCAATGAGCAGTTCTTC
NA	TRBV11-2	TRBJ2-3	NA	CASSAGGSTGADTQYF	TGTGCCAGCAGCGCGGGAGGCTCCACAGGGGCAGATACGCAGTATTTT
NA	TRBV5-1	TRBJ2-7	NA	CASNPRWREDEQYF	TGCGCCAGCAATCCCCGCTGGCGGGAAGACGAGCAGTACTTC
NA	TRBV27	TRBJ2-1	NA	CASRYREGENEQFF	TGTGCCAGCAGGTACAGGGAGGGTGAAAATGAGCAGTTCTTC
TRBD1	TRBV5-5	TRBJ2-2	NA	CASSLQGTGELFF	TGTGCCAGCAGCTTACAGGGGACCGGGGAGCTGTTTTTT
TRBD1	TRBV7-9	TRBJ1-4	NA	CASSSLGQGNEKLFF	TGTGCCAGCAGCTCACTGGGACAGGGAAATGAAAAACTGTTTTTT
NA	TRBV5-1	TRBJ2-7	NA	CASSLSQLDYEQYF	TGCGCCAGCAGCTTGAGTCAGCTGGACTACGAGCAGTACTTC
NA	TRBV11-2	TRBJ1-3	NA	CASSLDIRADTIYF	TGTGCCAGCAGCTTAGATATAAGGGCGGACACCATATATTTT
NA	TRBV5-1	TRBJ1-4	NA	CASSLGGRTSNEKLFF	TGCGCCAGCAGCTTGGGGGGGCGTACTTCTAATGAAAAACTGTTTTTT
NA	TRBV28	TRBJ2-5	NA	CAILGPTNQYF	TGTGCCATCTTGGGACCGACTAACCAGTACTTC
TRBD1	TRBV29-1	TRBJ1-1	few	CSGGQNAEAFF	TGCAGCGGGGGACAGAACGCTGAAGCTTTCTTT
NA	TRBV6-1	TRBJ1-1	once	CASRNGGMNTEAFF	TGTGCCAGCAGGAATGGTGGGATGAACACTGAAGCTTTCTTT
NA	TRBV5-1	TRBJ2-7	NA	CASRGMDSYEQYF	TGCGCCAGCAGGGGCATGGACTCCTACGAGCAGTACTTC
TRBD2	TRBV9	TRBJ2-7	NA	CASSPLSGGSYEQYF	TGTGCCAGCAGCCCCCTCTCGGGGGGCTCCTACGAGCAGTACTTC
TRBD1	TRBV7-9	TRBJ1-2	NA	CASSISGDSIKNGYTF	TGTGCCAGCAGTATCTCCGGGGACAGCATAAAGAATGGCTACACCTTC
TRBD1	TRBV28	TRBJ2-7	NA	CASRPSRDRGSYEQYF	TGTGCCAGCAGGCCCTCCCGGGACAGGGGTTCTTACGAGCAGTACTTC
NA	TRBV27	TRBJ2-7	once	CASSFIFGGYEQYF	TGTGCCAGCAGTTTCATATTCGGTGGGTACGAGCAGTACTTC
NA	TRBV9	TRBJ2-5	NA	CASSVEPGAVQETQYF	TGTGCCAGCAGCGTAGAACCGGGGGCGGTTCAAGAGACCCAGTACTTC
NA	TRBV7-9	TRBJ2-7	NA	CASSGGSYEQYF	TGTGCCAGCAGCGGGGGCTCCTACGAGCAGTACTTC
NA	TRBV5-6	TRBJ1-4	NA	CASSFGRGAEKLFF	TGTGCCAGCAGCTTTGGTAGAGGCGCGGAAAAACTGTTTTTT
TRBD1	TRBV10-3	TRBJ2-5	NA	CAIKGTGGETQYF	TGTGCCATCAAAGGGACAGGGGGAGAGACCCAGTACTTC
NA	TRBV30	TRBJ1-1	few	CAWSVGDMNTEAFF	TGTGCCTGGAGTGTGGGCGACATGAACACTGAAGCTTTCTTT
NA	TRBV9	TRBJ2-1	NA	CASSLGWGYNEQFF	TGTGCCAGCAGCTTAGGGTGGGGTTACAATGAGCAGTTCTTC
NA	TRBV4-3	TRBJ1-1	NA	CASSPGLRFGTEAFF	TGCGCCAGCAGCCCGGGCCTGAGGTTCGGCACTGAAGCTTTCTTT
TRBD2	TRBV6-5	TRBJ2-3	NA	CASSGLAGGSDTQYF	TGTGCCAGCAGCGGACTAGCGGGAGGGTCGGATACGCAGTATTTT
NA	TRBV27	TRBJ1-2	NA	CASSGSTGTVNYGYTF	TGTGCCAGCAGTGGGTCTACAGGGACGGTCAACTATGGCTACACCTTC
NA	TRBV29-1	TRBJ2-1	NA	CSVESLGGKDNEQFF	TGCAGCGTTGAATCCCTGGGGGGCAAAGACAATGAGCAGTTCTTC
NA	TRBV6-5	TRBJ2-1	NA	CASSYSGLSSYNEQFF	TGTGCCAGCAGTTACTCGGGGCTTAGCTCCTACAATGAGCAGTTCTTC
TRBD1	TRBV9	TRBJ2-3	NA	CASTRTGVADTQYF	TGTGCCAGCACCCGGACAGGGGTTGCAGATACGCAGTATTTT
NA	TRBV11-2	TRBJ1-2	NA	CASSLGQDPYYGYTF	TGTGCCAGCAGCTTAGGACAGGACCCTTACTATGGCTACACCTTC
TRBD2	TRBV9	TRBJ2-4	NA	CASSVAGGAGNIQYF	TGTGCCAGCAGCGTAGCGGGAGGCGCCGGGAACATTCAGTACTTC
TRBD2	TRBV27	TRBJ2-1	NA	CASSLSFPPGTSGYNEQFF	TGTGCCAGCAGTTTATCGTTCCCCCCGGGGACTAGCGGATACAATGAGCAGTTCTTC
TRBD2	TRBV19	TRBJ2-2	NA	CASRDLAEDVNTGELFF	TGTGCCAGTAGGGACCTAGCGGAGGATGTGAACACCGGGGAGCTGTTTTTT
NA	TRBV28	TRBJ2-2	NA	CASSYRGPGTGELFF	TGTGCCAGCAGTTATCGGGGGCCCGGCACCGGGGAGCTGTTTTTT
NA	TRBV5-6	TRBJ2-7	NA	CASSQWGIRTEQYF	TGTGCCAGCAGCCAATGGGGGATTCGGACGGAGCAGTACTTC